This record covers a single TCR beta chain. The junction departs from the called germline gene at one end, perhaps through a read error. In the study's own analysis: Without quality scores, immunoSEQ junctional reads could not be filtered like full-length reads. Repertoires were generated with immunoSEQ multiplex PCR, while TCRdb's copy carries only in-frame clones and drops some. V and J calls and clone size follow that table, whereas D and trimming were derived from the DNA. The sample lists some 2.1 million clones, 95% occurring once. This record belongs to a study of shared clonotypes between healthy human individuals. Germline V lookup: CDR1 SSHAT, CDR2 FNYEAQ (reference sequence). The CDR3 length is 14 residues.

This TCR derives from a man aged 18 to 29 in good health. V gene TRBV7-7 combines with J gene TRBJ2-2; the D gene is possibly TRBD2 (5 bases). Sequencing was performed on naive CD4+ T cells sorted from blood. Subset here: CD45RA+ positively selected. CDR3 sequence reads: CASRHGLNTGELFF. In DNA, the CDR3 is TGTGCTAGCAGACACGGACTGAACACCGGGGAGCTGTTTTTT. The full variable domain, in which reference TRBV7-7 and TRBJ2-2 provide the parts outside the CDR3, is GAGVSQSPRYKVTKRGQDVTLRCDPISSHATLYWYQQALGQGPEFLTYFNYEAQPDKSGLPSDRFSAERPEGSISTLTIQRTEQRDSAMYRCASRHGLNTGELFFGEGSRLTVL.